Shown below are 10 T cell receptor beta chains from a single sample sequenced in a study of T cells in localized non-small cell lung cancer. Clones were read by immunoSEQ multiplex PCR, and TCRdb kept only the in-frame ones, dropping some. The profile shows 60,000 to 85,000 clones, roughly nine tenths of them singletons. Sample: peripheral blood, taken before any cancer treatment. The receptors originated from a male donor at least 60 years old with stage III squamous cell lung carcinoma.

This chain uses TRBV30 with TRBJ1-2; D possibly corresponds to TRBD1 (5 bases). The CDR3 totals 13 residues. Trimming left V 5 bases short and J 8 bases short, with 18 bases between. Germline assignment: CDR1 GTSNPN and CDR2 SVGIG (reference sequence). This CDR3 reads CAWSPLGRGGYTF. DNA of the CDR3: TGTGCCTGGTCCCCGCTCGGGAGGGGAGGCTACACCTTC.

The rearrangement links TRBV7-9 to TRBJ2-1; D is ambiguous. Germline V CDR1 and CDR2: SEHNR, FQNEAQ (reference sequence). Trimming removed 2 bases from V and 9 bases from J, with 8 bases in between. This CDR3 is 12 amino acids long. The CDR3 loop is CASSLRQGEQFF. DNA for the CDR3: TGTGCCAGCAGCTTACGACAAGGTGAGCAGTTCTTC. Full variable domain (remainder filled in from reference TRBV7-9 and TRBJ2-1): DTGVSQNPRHKITKRGQNVTFRCDPISEHNRLYWYRQTLGQGPEFLTYFQNEAQLEKSRLLSDRFSAERPKGSFSTLEIQRTEQGDSAMYLCASSLRQGEQFFGPGTRLTVL.

This chain joins TRBV6-5 and TRBJ1-1; D is unclear. The germline gives CDR1 MNHEY, CDR2 SVGAGI. Trimming removed 6 bases from V and 2 bases from J, with 7 bases in between. The CDR3 sequence is 12 residues long. The CDR3 DNA follows: TGTGCCAGCAGGGACGGTAACACTGAAGCTTTCTTT. Protein: CASRDGNTEAFF.

The genes are TRBV5-4 and TRBJ2-6; D gene ambiguous. In germline, CDR1 is SGHNT, CDR2 YYREEE (reference sequence). The V gene lost 3 bases and the J gene lost 4 bases, with 5 bases spanning the gap. This CDR3 is built from 13 residues. CDR3 region: CASSSAGANVLTF. CDR3 nucleotides: TGTGCCAGCAGCTCGGCCGGGGCCAACGTCCTGACTTTC.

The rearrangement links TRBV10-3 to TRBJ1-5; unclear D gene. V lost 3 bases to trimming and J lost 3 bases, with 9 bases between them. CDR1 is ENHRY and CDR2 is SYGVKD in the germline V gene. The CDR3 totals 14 residues. The CDR3, as DNA: TGTGCCATCAGTGATCAAGCAGTCAATCAGCCCCAGCATTTT. Protein: CAISDQAVNQPQHF.

V gene TRBV7-9 combines with J gene TRBJ2-5; 10 bases are shared with TRBD2. Trimming at V came to 1 base and at J to 4 bases, leaving 3 bases not matched to a gene. CDR1 SEHNR and CDR2 FQNEAQ come from the germline V gene (reference sequence). The CDR3 runs 15 residues. CDR3 in DNA: TGTGCCAGCAGCTTAGTCGCTAGCGGGGGAGAGACCCAGTACTTC. This encodes CASSLVASGGETQYF.

V gene TRBV9 combines with J gene TRBJ2-1; 7 bases match TRBD1. This CDR3 spans 16 amino acids. Germline values: CDR1 SGDLS, CDR2 YYNGEE. V lost 0 bases to trimming and J lost 3 bases; unmatched junction nucleotides: 6. The CDR3 DNA sequence: TGTGCCAGCAGCGTAGTGGGGGACAGAAACTACAATGAGCAGTTCTTC. This gives the protein CASSVVGDRNYNEQFF.

The chain joins TRBV21-1 to TRBJ2-7; the tabulated D call, TRBD2, remains unverified against the DNA. TRBV21-1 is assigned pseudogene status. The CDR3 runs to 15 residues. The CDR3: CASSLHRFSSYEQYV. CDR3 bases: TGTGCCAGCAGCCTGCATCGGTTTAGCTCCTACGAGCAGTACGTC.

This rearrangement joins TRBV6-1 to TRBJ1-3; D remains ambiguous. Germline V gives CDR1 MNHNS, CDR2 SASEGT. Trimming removed 8 bases from V and 4 bases from J, with 6 bases in between. There are 11 residues in the CDR3. CDR3 in amino acids: CASEVGNTIYF. CDR3 bases: TGTGCCAGCGAGGTGGGAAACACCATATATTTT.

V usage is TRBV6-5 and J usage is TRBJ1-1; unclear D gene. CDR1 and CDR2 (germline): MNHEY, SVGAGI. Trimming pared 0 bases from V and 6 bases from J, leaving 14 bases between. This CDR3 comprises 15 residues. The CDR3 bases are TGTGCCAGCAGTTACTCGACGGGGAGTGGGGCTGAAGCTTTCTTT. It encodes CASSYSTGSGAEAFF.